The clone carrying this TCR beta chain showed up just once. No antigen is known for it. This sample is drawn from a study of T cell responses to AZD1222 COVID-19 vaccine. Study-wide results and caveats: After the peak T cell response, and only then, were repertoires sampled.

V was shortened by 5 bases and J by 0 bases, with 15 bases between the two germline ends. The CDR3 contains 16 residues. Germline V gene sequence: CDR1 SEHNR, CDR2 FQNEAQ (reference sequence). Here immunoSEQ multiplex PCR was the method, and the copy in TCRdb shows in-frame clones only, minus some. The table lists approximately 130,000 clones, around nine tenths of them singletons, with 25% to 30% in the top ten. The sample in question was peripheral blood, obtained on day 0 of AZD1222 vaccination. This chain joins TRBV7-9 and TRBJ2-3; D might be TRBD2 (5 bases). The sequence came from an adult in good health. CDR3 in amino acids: CASSLLSGSSTDTQYF. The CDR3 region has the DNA TGTGCCAGCAGCCTCCTGTCGGGGTCTAGCACAGATACGCAGTATTTT.